Relative to its sample, the clone carrying this TCR beta chain is medium-sized. Amplification of TCR beta used genomic DNA extracted from peripheral blood. The CDR3 totals 11 residues. Trimming pared 4 bases from V and 5 bases from J, leaving 6 bases between. The germline gives CDR1 MDHEN, CDR2 SYDVKM. The record originates from a study of T cell repertoires in aging, cancer and after chemotherapy. A mixed TRB-A/B primer pool amplified rearranged TRB by multiplex touch-down PCR. TCRdb re-called the multiplex PCR reads with MiXCR, one entry per CDR3 protein. The data contain about 620 distinct CDR3 sequences, approximately 35% of them singletons.

The sequenced sample consisted of blood. The receptor was derived from a human donor with a blood cancer. V and J are TRBV28 and TRBJ2-7; D remains unclear. CDR3 DNA: TGTGCCAGCAGTTCGTCCCACGAGCAGTACTTC. Its protein product is CASSSSHEQYF.